Only a few counts were recorded for the clone carrying this TCR beta chain. The data stem from a study of cytotoxic CD8 clonotypes in ibrutinib-treated CLL. Trimming took 8 bases from V and 6 from J; bases not matched to a gene: 9. The CDR3 is made up of 13 amino acids. Germline loops: CDR1 SQVTM, CDR2 ANQGSEA. Clones were sequenced by immunoSEQ multiplex PCR, and TCRdb holds only the in-frame ones, with some missing. The sample lists 15,000 to 20,000 clones, over 70% occurring once. This receptor was obtained from a human donor with chronic lymphocytic leukemia. The chain links TRBV29-1 to TRBJ1-1; TRBD1 agrees at 10 bases. The material sequenced was PBMCs, taken before ibrutinib treatment. CDR3 amino acids: CSSWTGGSAEAFF. CDR3 sequence (DNA): TGCAGCTCCTGGACAGGGGGTAGTGCTGAAGCTTTCTTT.